This TCR beta chain was retrieved from a study of regulatory T cells in long-lasting Graves disease. Details on this clonotype: The antigen remains unidentified.

Points from the study as a whole: A reduction in accuracy may have resulted from the small sample size. Among persistent patients, a larger number of public clonotypes were shared (roughly 2,900) than among newly diagnosed patients (around 980).

According to the study, TCR beta libraries were built with iRepertoire HTBI primers and CDR3-region Arm-PCR. TCRdb reanalysed the multiplex PCR reads using MiXCR and keeps one entry per CDR3 protein. Altogether over 200,000 distinct CDR3 sequences are present, about 17% being singletons, with the ten largest covering around 20%. Trimming shortened V by 6 bases and J by 4 bases, and 15 bases separated the two germline ends. Germline lookup yields CDR1 SNHLY and CDR2 FYNNEI. The CDR3 totals 14 residues. As to time point: newly diagnosed GD, antithyroid drugs for less than 3 months. PBMC RNA was the source of the TCR library.

The chain is built from TRBV2 and TRBJ2-5, with D perhaps TRBD1 or TRBD2 (7 bases each). This sequence originates from a female donor with Graves disease. Sequencing used peripheral blood mononuclear cells (PBMCs), obtained at new diagnosis, from a patient treated with antithyroid drugs. This CDR3 is CASSSRGRGETQYF. Here the CDR3 DNA reads TGTGCCAGCAGCAGCAGGGGGAGGGGAGAGACCCAGTACTTC.